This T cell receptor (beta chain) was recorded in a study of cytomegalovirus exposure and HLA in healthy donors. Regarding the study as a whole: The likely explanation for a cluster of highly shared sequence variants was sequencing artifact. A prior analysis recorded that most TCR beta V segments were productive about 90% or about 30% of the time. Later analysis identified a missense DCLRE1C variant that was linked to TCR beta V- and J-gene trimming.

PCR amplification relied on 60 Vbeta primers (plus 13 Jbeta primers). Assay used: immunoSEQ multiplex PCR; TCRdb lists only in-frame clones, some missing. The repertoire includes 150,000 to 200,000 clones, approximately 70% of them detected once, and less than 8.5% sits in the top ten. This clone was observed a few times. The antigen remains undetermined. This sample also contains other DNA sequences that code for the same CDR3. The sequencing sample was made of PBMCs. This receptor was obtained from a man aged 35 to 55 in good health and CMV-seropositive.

The CDR3 here is CASSGGTSGLTDTQYF. CDR3 bases: TGTGCCAGCAGCGGGGGGACTAGCGGCCTGACAGATACGCAGTATTTT. The V call is TRBV9, the J call TRBJ2-3; 11 bases map to TRBD2. The CDR3 runs 16 residues. The germline V gene has CDR1 SGDLS and CDR2 YYNGEE. J was trimmed by 3 bases and V by 3 bases; bases with no gene match: 6.